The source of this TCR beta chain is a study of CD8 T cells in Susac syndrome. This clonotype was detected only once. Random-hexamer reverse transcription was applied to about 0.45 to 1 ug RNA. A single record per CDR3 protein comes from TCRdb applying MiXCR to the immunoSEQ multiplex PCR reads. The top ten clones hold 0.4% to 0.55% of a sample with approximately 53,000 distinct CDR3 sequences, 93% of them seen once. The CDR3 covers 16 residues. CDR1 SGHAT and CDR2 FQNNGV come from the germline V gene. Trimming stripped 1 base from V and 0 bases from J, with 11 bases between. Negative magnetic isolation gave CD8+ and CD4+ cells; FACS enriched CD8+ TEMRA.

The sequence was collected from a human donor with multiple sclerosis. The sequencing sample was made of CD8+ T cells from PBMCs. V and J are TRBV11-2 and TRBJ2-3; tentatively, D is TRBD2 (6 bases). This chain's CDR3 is CASSLGWGTSTDTQYF. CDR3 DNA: TGTGCCAGCAGCTTAGGCTGGGGGACTAGCACAGATACGCAGTATTTT.